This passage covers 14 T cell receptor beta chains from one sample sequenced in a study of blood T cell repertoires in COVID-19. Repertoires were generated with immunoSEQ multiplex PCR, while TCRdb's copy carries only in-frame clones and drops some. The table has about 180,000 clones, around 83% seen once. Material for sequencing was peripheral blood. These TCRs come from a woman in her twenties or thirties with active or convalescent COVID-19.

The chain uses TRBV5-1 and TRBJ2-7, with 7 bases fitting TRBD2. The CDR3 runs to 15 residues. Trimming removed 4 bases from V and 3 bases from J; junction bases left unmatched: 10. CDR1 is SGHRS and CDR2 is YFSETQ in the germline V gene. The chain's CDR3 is CASSTPGGGLYEQYF. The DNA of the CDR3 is TGCGCCAGCAGCACCCCGGGGGGAGGTCTCTACGAGCAGTACTTC.

This chain's CDR3 is CASSSSLPGQPNEKLFF. CDR3 DNA sequence: TGTGCCAGCAGCTCCTCCCTTCCGGGACAGCCTAATGAAAAACTGTTTTTT. The chain carries TRBV7-6 and TRBJ1-4, with TRBD1 matching over 7 bases. The germline CDR1 and CDR2 sequences are SGHVS and FNYEAQ. This CDR3 has 17 residues. The trim removed 4 bases at V and 3 bases at J, leaving 11 bases unmatched.

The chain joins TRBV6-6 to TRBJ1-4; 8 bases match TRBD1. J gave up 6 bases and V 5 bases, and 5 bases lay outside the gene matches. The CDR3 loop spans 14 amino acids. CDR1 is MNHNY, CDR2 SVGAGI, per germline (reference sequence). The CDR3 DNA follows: TGTGCCAGCAGTCAGACAGGGGTGGATGAAAAACTGTTTTTT. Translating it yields CASSQTGVDEKLFF.

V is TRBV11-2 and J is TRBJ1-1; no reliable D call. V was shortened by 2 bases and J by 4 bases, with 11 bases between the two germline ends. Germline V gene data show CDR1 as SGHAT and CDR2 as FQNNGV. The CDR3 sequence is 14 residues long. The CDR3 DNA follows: TGTGCCAGCAGCTTACGCGGGATCCCCACTGAAGCTTTCTTT. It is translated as CASSLRGIPTEAFF.

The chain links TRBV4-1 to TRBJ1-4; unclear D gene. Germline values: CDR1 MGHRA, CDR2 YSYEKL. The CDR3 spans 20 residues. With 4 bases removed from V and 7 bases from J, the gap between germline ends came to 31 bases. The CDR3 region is CASSRTSRLPGGRSGEKLFF. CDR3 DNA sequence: TGCGCCAGCAGCCGAACCAGCCGTTTACCGGGTGGAAGATCGGGTGAAAAACTGTTTTTT.

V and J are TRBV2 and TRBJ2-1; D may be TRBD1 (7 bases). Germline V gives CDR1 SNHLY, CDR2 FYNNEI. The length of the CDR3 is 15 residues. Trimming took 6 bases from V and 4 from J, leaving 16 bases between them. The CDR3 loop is CASSQDRREYNEQFF. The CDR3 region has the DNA TGTGCCAGCAGCCAGGACAGGAGGGAATACAATGAGCAGTTCTTC.

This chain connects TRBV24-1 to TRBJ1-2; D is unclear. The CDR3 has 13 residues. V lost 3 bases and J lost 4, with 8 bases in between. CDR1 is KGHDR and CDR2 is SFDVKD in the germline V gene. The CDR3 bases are TGTGCCACCAGTGATGCAAACAGCTATGGCTACACCTTC. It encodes CATSDANSYGYTF.

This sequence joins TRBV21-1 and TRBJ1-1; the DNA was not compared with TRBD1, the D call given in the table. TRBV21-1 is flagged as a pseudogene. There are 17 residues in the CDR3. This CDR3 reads CASSPGDRVGENTEAFF. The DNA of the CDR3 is TGTGCCAGCAGCCCGGGGGACAGGGTTGGAGAGAACACTGAAGCTTTCTTT.

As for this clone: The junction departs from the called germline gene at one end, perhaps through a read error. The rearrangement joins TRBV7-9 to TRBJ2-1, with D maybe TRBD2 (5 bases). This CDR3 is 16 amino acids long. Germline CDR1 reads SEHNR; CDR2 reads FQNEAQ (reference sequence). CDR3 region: CASSLGRSGTYNEQFF. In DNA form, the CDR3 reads TGTGCAAGCAGCTTAGGCAGGAGCGGAACCTACAATGAGCAGTTCTTC.

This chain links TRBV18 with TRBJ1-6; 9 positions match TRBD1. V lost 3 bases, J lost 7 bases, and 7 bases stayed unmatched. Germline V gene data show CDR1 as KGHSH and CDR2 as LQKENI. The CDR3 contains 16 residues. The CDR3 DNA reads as TGTGCCAGCTCACCGGAACAGGGGGCGAGGAATTCACCCCTCCACTTT. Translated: CASSPEQGARNSPLHF.

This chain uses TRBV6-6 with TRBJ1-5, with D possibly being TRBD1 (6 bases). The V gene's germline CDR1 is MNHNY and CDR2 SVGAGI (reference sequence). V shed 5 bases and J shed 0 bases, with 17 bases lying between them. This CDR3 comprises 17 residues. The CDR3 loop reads CASSPTQGGYSNQPQHF. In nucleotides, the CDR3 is TGTGCCAGCAGTCCCACGCAAGGGGGATATAGCAATCAGCCCCAGCATTTT.

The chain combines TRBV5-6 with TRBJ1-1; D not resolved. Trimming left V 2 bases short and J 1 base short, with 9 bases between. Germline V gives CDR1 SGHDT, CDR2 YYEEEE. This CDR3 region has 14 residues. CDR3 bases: TGTGCCAGCAGCTTTGTACAGACGAACACTGAAGCTTTCTTT. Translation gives CASSFVQTNTEAFF. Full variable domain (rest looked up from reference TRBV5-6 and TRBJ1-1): DAGVTQSPTHLIKTRGQQVTLRCSPKSGHDTVSWYQQALGQGPQFIFQYYEEEERQRGNFPDRFSGHQFPNYSSELNVNALLLGDSALYLCASSFVQTNTEAFFGQGTRLTVV.

CDR3 sequence (DNA): TGTGCCAGCAGTACCGGGACAGTCAGCTCACCCCTCCACTTT. As protein: CASSTGTVSSPLHF. The chain has TRBV6-4 and TRBJ1-6; 7 nucleotides match TRBD1. Germline V gene sequence: CDR1 MRHNA, CDR2 SNTAGT. The length of the CDR3 is 14 residues. The J segment lost 10 bases and the V segment lost 5 bases, leaving 8 bases of the junction unmatched.

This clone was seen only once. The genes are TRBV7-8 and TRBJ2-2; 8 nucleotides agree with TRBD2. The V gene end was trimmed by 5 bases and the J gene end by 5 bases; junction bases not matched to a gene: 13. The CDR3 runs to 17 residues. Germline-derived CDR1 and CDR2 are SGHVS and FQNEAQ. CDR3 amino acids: CASSESGRGGQTGELFF. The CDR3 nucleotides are TGTGCCAGCAGCGAATCTGGCCGGGGGGGCCAGACCGGGGAGCTGTTTTTT.